This T cell receptor (delta chain) appears in the sequencing data of a study of gamma-delta chains in newborns, infants, children. Overall study: Innate gammadelta T cells reportedly expand polyclonally right after birth, driven by microbial exposure, per the title.

TCRdb re-identified clones in the reads via CATT. Among roughly 9,900 delta-chain clones listed, 9% to 10% were seen once. This clone has only a few counts. This CDR3 contains 18 residues. CDR1 is GEAIGNYY, CDR2 EKD, per germline. V shed 0 bases, J shed 3 bases, and the junction held 5 bases outside the gene matches. This TCR came from a child who was a newborn, infant or young child, either healthy, febrile or measles-vaccinated (not recorded which). J is TRDJ3 and V is TRDV2; 9 bases map to TRDD3. Material: blood. CDR3 in DNA: TGTGCCTGTGACACCCTTACTGGGGGAAGCTGGGACACCCGACAGATGTTTTTC. It yields the protein CACDTLTGGSWDTRQMFF.